This T cell receptor (beta chain) came from a study of molecular identifiers for immune sequencing clone quantification. Whole-study results and caveats: In naive cells, under 1% of molecules belonged to clones above 20 RNA copies, against over 98% in effector cells.

As concerns this clonotype: Its antigen is unidentified.

The CDR3 sequence is 15 residues long. The V end was cut by 2 bases, the J end by 0 bases, with 8 bases between. In germline, CDR1 is SGHTA, CDR2 FQGNSA. MiXCR, applied by TCRdb to the PCR reads, yields one record per CDR3 protein. The sample contains about 500,000 distinct CDR3 sequences, about 20% of which appear only once. This rearrangement joins TRBV7-2 to TRBJ1-3, with D unclear. The source of this sequence is a human donor in good health. Some libraries in this study had Jurkat cell RNA spiked in. Material for sequencing was naive CD8+ T cells from blood, with Jurkat cell RNA spiked in. Regarding subset: FACS-sorted CD8+CD4-CCR7+CD45RA+ naive T cells. This CDR3 is CASSLFQPSGNTIYF. The CDR3 DNA reads TGTGCCAGCAGCTTATTCCAGCCCTCTGGAAACACCATATATTTT.